This TCR beta chain appears in the sequencing data of a study of blood T cell repertoires in COVID-19. About the research overall: T cells, B-cell-depleted T cells, or PBMCs provided the cDNA or gDNA that served as material.

Some clones are missing from TCRdb's copy, which holds only in-frame ones; the method was immunoSEQ multiplex PCR. The sample yields 60,000 to 75,000 clones, 88% seen once. There are a few counts of this clone. The TCR originated in a human donor in a cohort sampled during active COVID-19. Sequencing was carried out using peripheral blood.

For the CDR3, the DNA is TGCGCCAGCAGCGGAACTAGCGGGGGGGTGTCAGATACGCAGTATTTT. Translated, it gives CASSGTSGGVSDTQYF. The chain recombines TRBV5-1 with TRBJ2-3; 13 bases map to TRBD2. CDR1 and CDR2 from the germline V gene are SGHRS and YFSETQ. V lost 4 bases and J lost 4; bases outside the gene matches: 6. The CDR3 is made up of 16 amino acids. Full variable domain (rest looked up from reference TRBV5-1 and TRBJ2-3): KAGVTQTPRYLIKTRGQQVTLSCSPISGHRSVSWYQQTPGQGLQFLFEYFSETQRNKGNFPGRFSGRQFSNSRSEMNVSTLELGDSALYLCASSGTSGGVSDTQYFGPGTRLTVL.